The 3 T cell receptor beta chains listed next were all sequenced from one sample in a study of blood T cell repertoires in COVID-19. Generated by immunoSEQ multiplex PCR, the TCRdb table keeps only in-frame clones and is missing some. The profile covers 320,000 or so clones, with roughly nine tenths appearing a single time and approximately 5.5% taken by the ten largest. The sample taken for sequencing was PBMCs or T cells enriched from blood (not recorded which). The receptor set was obtained from a man aged 55 to 70 who had recovered from COVID-19.

The chain carries TRBV6-2 or TRBV6-3 and TRBJ1-5; 7 nucleotides match TRBD1. The CDR3 sequence is 16 residues long. CDR1 is MNHEY and CDR2 is SVGEGT in the germline V gene. With V trimmed by 5 bases and J by 3 bases, 10 bases remained unmatched. The CDR3 loop reads CASSKGEGQINQPQHF. The CDR3 DNA is TGTGCCAGCAGTAAAGGCGAGGGACAGATCAATCAGCCCCAGCATTTT.

A note on this clone: The identical CDR3 is also encoded by other nucleotide sequences in the sample. The chain employs TRBV20-1 and TRBJ2-1; maybe TRBD2 (6 bases). The CDR3 spans 15 residues. V was pared by 3 bases and J by 0 bases, with 12 bases between. From germline, CDR1 is DFQATT and CDR2 SNEGSKA (reference sequence). The CDR3 spells CSASWAGNSYNEQFF. The CDR3 nucleotides read TGCAGTGCTAGTTGGGCGGGGAACTCCTACAATGAGCAGTTCTTC.

V gene TRBV5-4 combines with J gene TRBJ1-4, with a weak D call TRBD1 (5 bases). The V gene's germline CDR1 is SGHNT and CDR2 YYREEE (reference sequence). CDR3 length: 19 amino acids. Trimming cost V 0 bases and J 4 bases, with 22 bases left between them. The CDR3 region is CASSLGGTHPSRGNEKLFF. The CDR3 bases are TGTGCCAGCAGCTTGGGGGGGACTCACCCGTCGCGAGGTAATGAAAAACTGTTTTTT.